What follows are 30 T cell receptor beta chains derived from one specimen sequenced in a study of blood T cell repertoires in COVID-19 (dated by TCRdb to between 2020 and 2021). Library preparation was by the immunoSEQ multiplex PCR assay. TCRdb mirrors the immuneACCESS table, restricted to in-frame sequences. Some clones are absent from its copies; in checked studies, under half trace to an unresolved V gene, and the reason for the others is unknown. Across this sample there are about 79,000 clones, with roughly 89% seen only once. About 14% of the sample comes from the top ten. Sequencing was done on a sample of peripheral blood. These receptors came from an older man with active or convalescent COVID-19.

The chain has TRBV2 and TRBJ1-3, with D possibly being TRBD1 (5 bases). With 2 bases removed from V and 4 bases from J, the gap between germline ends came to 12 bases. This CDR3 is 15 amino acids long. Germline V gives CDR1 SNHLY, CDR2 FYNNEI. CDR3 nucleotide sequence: TGTGCCAGCAGTGAACAGGGTCGAACCGGAAACACCATATATTTT. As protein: CASSEQGRTGNTIYF.

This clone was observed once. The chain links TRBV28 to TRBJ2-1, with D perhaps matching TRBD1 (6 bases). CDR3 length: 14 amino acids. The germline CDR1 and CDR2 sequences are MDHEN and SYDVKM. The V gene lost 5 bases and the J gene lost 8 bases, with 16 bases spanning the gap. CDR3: CASSGPRGTYEQFF. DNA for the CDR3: TGTGCCAGCAGTGGACCAAGGGGGACCTATGAGCAGTTCTTC.

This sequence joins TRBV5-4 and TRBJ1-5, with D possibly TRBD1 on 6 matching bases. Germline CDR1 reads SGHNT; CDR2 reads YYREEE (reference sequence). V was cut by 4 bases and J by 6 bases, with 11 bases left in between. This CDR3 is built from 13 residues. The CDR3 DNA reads TGTGCCAGCAGCCGGGAGGGGGGTCAGCCCCAGCATTTT. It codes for CASSREGGQPQHF.

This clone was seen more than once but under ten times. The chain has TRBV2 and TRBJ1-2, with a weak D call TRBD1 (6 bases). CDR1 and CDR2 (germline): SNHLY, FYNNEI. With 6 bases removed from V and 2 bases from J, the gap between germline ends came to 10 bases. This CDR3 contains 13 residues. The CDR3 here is CASRVGGNYGYTF. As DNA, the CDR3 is TGTGCCAGCAGAGTAGGGGGAAACTATGGCTACACCTTC.

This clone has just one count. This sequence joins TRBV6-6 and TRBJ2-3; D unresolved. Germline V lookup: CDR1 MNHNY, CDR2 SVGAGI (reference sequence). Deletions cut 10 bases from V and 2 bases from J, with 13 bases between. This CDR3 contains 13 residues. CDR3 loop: CATSTVLTDTQYF. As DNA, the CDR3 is TGTGCCACCTCCACAGTTCTCACAGATACGCAGTATTTT.

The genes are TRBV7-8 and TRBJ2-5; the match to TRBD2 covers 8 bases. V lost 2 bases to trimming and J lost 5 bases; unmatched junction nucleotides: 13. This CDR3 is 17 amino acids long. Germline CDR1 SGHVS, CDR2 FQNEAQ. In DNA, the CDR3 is TGTGCCAGCAGCTTACCAAGAGGACTAGCCCGGATGGAGACCCAGTACTTC. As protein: CASSLPRGLARMETQYF. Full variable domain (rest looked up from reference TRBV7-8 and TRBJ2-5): GAGVSQSPRYKVAKRGQDVALRCDPISGHVSLFWYQQALGQGPEFLTYFQNEAQLDKSGLPSDRFFAERPEGSVSTLKIQRTQQEDSAVYLCASSLPRGLARMETQYFGPGTRLLVL.

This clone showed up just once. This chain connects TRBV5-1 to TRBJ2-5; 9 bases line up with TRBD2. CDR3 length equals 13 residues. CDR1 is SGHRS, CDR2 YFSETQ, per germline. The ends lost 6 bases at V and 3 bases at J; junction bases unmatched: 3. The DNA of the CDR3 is TGCGCCAGCAATAGCGGGAGTGAAGAGACCCAGTACTTC. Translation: CASNSGSEETQYF.

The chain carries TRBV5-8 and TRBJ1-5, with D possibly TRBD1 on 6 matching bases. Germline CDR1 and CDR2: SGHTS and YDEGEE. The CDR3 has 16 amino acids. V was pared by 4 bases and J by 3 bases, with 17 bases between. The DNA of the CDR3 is TGTGCCAGCAGCGATTACAGGGTTCACCTCAATCAGCCCCAGCATTTT. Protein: CASSDYRVHLNQPQHF.

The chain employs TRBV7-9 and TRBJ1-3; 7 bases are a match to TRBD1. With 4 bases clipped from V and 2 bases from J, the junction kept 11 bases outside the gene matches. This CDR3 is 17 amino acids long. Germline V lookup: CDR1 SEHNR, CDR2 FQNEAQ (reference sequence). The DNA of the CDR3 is TGTGCCAGCAGCTCCCCCCGAGACAGGGAACCTGGAAACACCATATATTTT. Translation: CASSSPRDREPGNTIYF.

CDR3 DNA sequence: TGTGCCACCAGCAGAGGGGACTTTTCTGGGACAGATACGCAGTATTTT. Its protein is CATSRGDFSGTDTQYF. The chain couples TRBV15 to TRBJ2-3; a weak D match, TRBD2 (6 bases). V was trimmed by 1 base and J by 3 bases, leaving 14 bases between them. Germline V gene lookup returns CDR1 LNHNV and CDR2 YYDKDF (reference sequence). This CDR3 region has 16 residues.

The CDR3 sequence is CASSQPRSYNEKLFF. The CDR3 DNA sequence: TGTGCCAGCAGTCAACCACGGTCCTATAATGAAAAACTGTTTTTT. The chain employs TRBV28 and TRBJ1-4; D call uncertain. V gave up 5 bases and J gave up 4 bases, with 14 bases separating them. Per germline, CDR1 MDHEN and CDR2 SYDVKM. This CDR3 is 15 amino acids long. The full variable domain, its missing parts supplied by reference TRBV28 and TRBJ1-4, is DVKVTQSSRYLVKRTGEKVFLECVQDMDHENMFWYRQDPGLGLRLIYFSYDVKMKEKGDIPEGYSVSREKKERFSLILESASTNQTSMYLCASSQPRSYNEKLFFGSGTQLSVL.

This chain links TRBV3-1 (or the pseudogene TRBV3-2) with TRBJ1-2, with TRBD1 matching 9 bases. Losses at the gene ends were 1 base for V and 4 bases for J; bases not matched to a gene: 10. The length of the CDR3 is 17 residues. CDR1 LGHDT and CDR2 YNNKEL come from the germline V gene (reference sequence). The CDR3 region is CASSQVAGTGRFYGYTF. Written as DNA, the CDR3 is TGTGCCAGCAGCCAAGTCGCCGGGACAGGGCGATTCTATGGCTACACCTTC.

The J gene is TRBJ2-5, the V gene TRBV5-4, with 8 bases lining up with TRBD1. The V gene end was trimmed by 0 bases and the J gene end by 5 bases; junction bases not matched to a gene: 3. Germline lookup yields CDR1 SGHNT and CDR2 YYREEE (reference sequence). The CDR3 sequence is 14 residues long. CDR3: CASSLGTGKETQYF. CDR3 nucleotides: TGTGCCAGCAGCTTGGGGACAGGGAAGGAGACCCAGTACTTC.

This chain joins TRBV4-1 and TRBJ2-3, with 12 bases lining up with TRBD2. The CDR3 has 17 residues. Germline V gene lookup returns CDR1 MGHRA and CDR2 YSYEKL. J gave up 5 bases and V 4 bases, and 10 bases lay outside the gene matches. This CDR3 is CASSPKGLAGLGDTQYF. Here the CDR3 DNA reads TGCGCCAGCAGCCCTAAAGGACTAGCGGGATTAGGAGATACGCAGTATTTT.

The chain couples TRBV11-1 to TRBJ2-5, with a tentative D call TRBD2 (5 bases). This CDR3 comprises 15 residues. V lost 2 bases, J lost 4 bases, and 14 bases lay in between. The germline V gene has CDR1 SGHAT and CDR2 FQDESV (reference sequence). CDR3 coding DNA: TGTGCCAGCAGCTTAAACGGACTGACGACAGAGACCCAGTACTTC. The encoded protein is CASSLNGLTTETQYF.

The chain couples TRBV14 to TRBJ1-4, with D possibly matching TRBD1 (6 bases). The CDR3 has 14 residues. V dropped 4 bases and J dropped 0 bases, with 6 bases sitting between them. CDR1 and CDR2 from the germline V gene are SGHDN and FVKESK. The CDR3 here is CASSRTATNEKLFF. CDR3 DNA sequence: TGTGCCAGCAGCCGGACAGCAACTAATGAAAAACTGTTTTTT.

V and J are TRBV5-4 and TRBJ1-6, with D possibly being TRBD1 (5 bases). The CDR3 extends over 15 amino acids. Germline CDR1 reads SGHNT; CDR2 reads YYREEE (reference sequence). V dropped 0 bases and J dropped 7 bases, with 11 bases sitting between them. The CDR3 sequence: CASSLGQLQNSPLHF. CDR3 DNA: TGTGCCAGCAGCTTGGGACAGCTCCAGAATTCACCCCTCCACTTT.

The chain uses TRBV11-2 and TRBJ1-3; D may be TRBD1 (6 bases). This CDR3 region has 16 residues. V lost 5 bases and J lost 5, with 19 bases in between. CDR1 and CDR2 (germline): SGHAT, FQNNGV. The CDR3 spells CASSPGTIRSRNTIYF. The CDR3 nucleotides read TGTGCCAGCAGCCCCGGGACAATTCGGTCCCGAAACACCATATATTTT.

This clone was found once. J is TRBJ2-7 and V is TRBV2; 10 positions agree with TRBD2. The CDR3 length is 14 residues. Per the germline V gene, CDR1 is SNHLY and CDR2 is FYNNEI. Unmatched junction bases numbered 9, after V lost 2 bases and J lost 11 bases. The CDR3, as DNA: TGTGCCAGCAGTGAAAACCTAGCGGGAGTTACCAAGTACTTC. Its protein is CASSENLAGVTKYF.

The CDR3 region has the DNA TGCGCCAGCAGCCCAGCCGGTCTCGAGGGTGGGTCACCCCTCCACTTT. Its protein is CASSPAGLEGGSPLHF. The J gene is TRBJ1-6, the V gene TRBV4-1; D is ambiguous. From germline, CDR1 is MGHRA and CDR2 YSYEKL. Trimming shortened V by 4 bases and J by 10 bases, and 20 bases separated the two germline ends. This CDR3 has 16 residues.

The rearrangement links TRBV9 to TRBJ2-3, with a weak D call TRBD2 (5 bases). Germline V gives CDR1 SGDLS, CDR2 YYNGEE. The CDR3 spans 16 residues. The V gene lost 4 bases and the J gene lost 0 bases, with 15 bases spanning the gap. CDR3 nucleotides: TGTGCCAGCAGCCCCAGAGGGTGGGCGAGCACAGATACGCAGTATTTT. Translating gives CASSPRGWASTDTQYF. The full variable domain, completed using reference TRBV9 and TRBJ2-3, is DSGVTQTPKHLITATGQRVTLRCSPRSGDLSVYWYQQSLDQGLQFLIQYYNGEERAKGNILERFSAQQFPDLHSELNLSSLELGDSALYFCASSPRGWASTDTQYFGPGTRLTVL.

CDR3 residues: CASSLSAGGKKLFF. The CDR3 bases are TGTGCCAGCAGTTTATCCGCAGGGGGAAAAAAACTGTTTTTT. This chain joins TRBV28 and TRBJ1-4; 7 bases are a match to TRBD1. This CDR3 region has 14 residues. Germline V gene lookup returns CDR1 MDHEN and CDR2 SYDVKM. Trimming at V came to 1 base and at J to 9 bases, leaving 5 bases not matched to a gene.

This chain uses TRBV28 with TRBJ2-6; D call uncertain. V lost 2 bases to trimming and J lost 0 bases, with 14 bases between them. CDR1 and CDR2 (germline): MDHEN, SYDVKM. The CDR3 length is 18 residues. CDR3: CASSLPLLRGSGANVLTF. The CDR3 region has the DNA TGTGCCAGCAGTTTACCACTCCTACGAGGCTCTGGGGCCAACGTCCTGACTTTC.

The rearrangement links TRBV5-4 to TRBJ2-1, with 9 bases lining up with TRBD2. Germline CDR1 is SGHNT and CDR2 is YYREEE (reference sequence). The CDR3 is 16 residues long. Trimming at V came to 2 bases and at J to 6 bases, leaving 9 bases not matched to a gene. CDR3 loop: CASSFSSGNGINEQFF. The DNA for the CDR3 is TGTGCCAGCAGCTTCTCTAGCGGGAACGGAATCAATGAGCAGTTCTTC. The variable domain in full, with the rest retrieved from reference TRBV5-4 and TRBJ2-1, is ETGVTQSPTHLIKTRGQQVTLRCSSQSGHNTVSWYQQALGQGPQFIFQYYREEENGRGNFPPRFSGLQFPNYSSELNVNALELDDSALYLCASSFSSGNGINEQFFGPGTRLTVL.

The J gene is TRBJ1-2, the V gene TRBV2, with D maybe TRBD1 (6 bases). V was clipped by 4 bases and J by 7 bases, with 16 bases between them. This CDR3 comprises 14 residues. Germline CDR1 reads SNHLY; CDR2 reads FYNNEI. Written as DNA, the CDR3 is TGTGCCAGCAGTGCGTTGACAGGACTTGGTGGCTACACCTTC. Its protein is CASSALTGLGGYTF.

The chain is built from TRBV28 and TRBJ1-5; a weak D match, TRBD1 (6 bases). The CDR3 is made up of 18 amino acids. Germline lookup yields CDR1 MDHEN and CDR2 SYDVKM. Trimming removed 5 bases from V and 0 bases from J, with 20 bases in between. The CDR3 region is CASSLKDSHRYSNQPQHF. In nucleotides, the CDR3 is TGTGCCAGCAGTCTCAAGGACAGTCATAGATATAGCAATCAGCCCCAGCATTTT. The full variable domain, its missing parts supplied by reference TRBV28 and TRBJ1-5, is DVKVTQSSRYLVKRTGEKVFLECVQDMDHENMFWYRQDPGLGLRLIYFSYDVKMKEKGDIPEGYSVSREKKERFSLILESASTNQTSMYLCASSLKDSHRYSNQPQHFGDGTRLSIL.

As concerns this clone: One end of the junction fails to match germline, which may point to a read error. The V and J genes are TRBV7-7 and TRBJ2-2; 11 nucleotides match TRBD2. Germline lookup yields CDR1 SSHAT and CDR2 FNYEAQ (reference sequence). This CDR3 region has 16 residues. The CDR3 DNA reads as TGTGCTAGCAGCTTGGGACTAGCGGATAACACCGGGGAGCTGTTTTTT. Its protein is CASSLGLADNTGELFF.

CDR3 protein: CASSRTRGTEAFF. The CDR3 DNA reads as TGTGCCAGCAGCCGGACCCGGGGCACTGAAGCTTTCTTT. The V gene is TRBV6-2 or TRBV6-3, the J gene TRBJ1-1; D remains ambiguous. V was trimmed by 6 bases and J by 4 bases, leaving 12 bases between them. In germline, CDR1 is MNHEY, CDR2 SVGEGT. The CDR3 totals 13 residues.

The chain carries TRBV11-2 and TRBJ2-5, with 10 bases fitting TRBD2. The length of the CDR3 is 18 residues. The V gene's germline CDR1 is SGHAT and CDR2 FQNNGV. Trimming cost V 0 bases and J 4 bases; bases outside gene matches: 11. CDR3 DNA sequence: TGTGCCAGCAGCTTAGAAGCTAGCGGGAGAACCTGGGGAGAGACCCAGTACTTC. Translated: CASSLEASGRTWGETQYF.

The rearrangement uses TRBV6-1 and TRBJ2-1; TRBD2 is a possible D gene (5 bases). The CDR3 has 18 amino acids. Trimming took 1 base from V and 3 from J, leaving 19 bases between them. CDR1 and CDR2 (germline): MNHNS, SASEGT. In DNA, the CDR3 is TGTGCCAGCAGTGAAGGGCCCGGTGTAACGGGGATCTACAATGAGCAGTTCTTC. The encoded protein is CASSEGPGVTGIYNEQFF.